The present TCR beta chain was sequenced within a study of T cells in Graves' hyperthyroidism and ophthalmopathy. Study-wide results and limits: Blood also contained most expanded thyroid clonotypes above 0.001.

This clonotype was found many times. Its specificity is unknown. The source material, RNA transcripts, was used to amplify TCR beta CDR3 regions. The HTBI primer set was used in a first-round RT-PCR of the TCR CDR3. TCRdb re-called the multiplex PCR reads through MiXCR, storing one row per CDR3 protein. The table shows around 500,000 distinct CDR3 sequences, with 20% to 25% occurring only once. Clinical symptoms, serum thyroxine and TRAb, thyroid ultrasound and orbital computed tomography were used for the diagnoses. CDR3 length equals 15 residues. With 5 bases clipped from V and 3 bases from J, the junction kept 8 bases outside the gene matches. Germline V gene sequence: CDR1 SNHLY, CDR2 FYNNEI.

The origin of this receptor is a woman in her sixties or seventies with Graves' ophthalmopathy. Sequencing was done on a sample of blood. The chain joins TRBV2 to TRBJ2-5; 8 bases match TRBD2. CDR3 DNA: TGTGCCAGCAGTCTGCCGGGACTAGGAAAAGAGACCCAGTACTTC. Protein product: CASSLPGLGKETQYF. The whole variable domain, filled in from reference TRBV2 and TRBJ2-5, reads EPEVTQTPSHQVTQMGQEVILRCVPISNHLYFYWYRQILGQKVEFLVSFYNNEISEKSEIFDDQFSVERPDGSNFTLKIRSTKLEDSAMYFCASSLPGLGKETQYFGPGTRLLVL.